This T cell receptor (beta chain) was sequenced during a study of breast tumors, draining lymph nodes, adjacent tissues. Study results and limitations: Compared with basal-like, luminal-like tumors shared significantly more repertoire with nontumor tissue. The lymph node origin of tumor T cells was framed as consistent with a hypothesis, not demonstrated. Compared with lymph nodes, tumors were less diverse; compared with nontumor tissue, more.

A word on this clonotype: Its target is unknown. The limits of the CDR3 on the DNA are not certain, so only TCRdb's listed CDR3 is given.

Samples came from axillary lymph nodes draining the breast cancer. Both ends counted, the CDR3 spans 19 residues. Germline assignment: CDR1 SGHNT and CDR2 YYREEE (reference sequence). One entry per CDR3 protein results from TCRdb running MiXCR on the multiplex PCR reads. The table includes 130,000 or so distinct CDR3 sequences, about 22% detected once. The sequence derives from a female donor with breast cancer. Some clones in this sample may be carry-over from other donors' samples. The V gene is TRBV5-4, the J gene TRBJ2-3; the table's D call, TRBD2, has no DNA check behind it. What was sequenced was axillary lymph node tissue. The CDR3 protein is CASSFYICSVASPTDTQYF.